This T cell receptor beta chain stems from a study of blood T cell repertoires in COVID-19. Looking at the study overall: Specimens from acute and convalescent COVID-19 originated in the United States, Italy and Spain. PBMCs, B-cell-depleted T cells, or T cells were the source of the cDNA or gDNA that made up the material.

With V trimmed by 3 bases and J by 5 bases, 7 bases remained unmatched. Germline V lookup: CDR1 KGHDR, CDR2 SFDVKD. The CDR3 spans 15 residues. Source study methods: Amplification from reference gene primers served as the basis for estimated nucleated cell counts. Generated by immunoSEQ multiplex PCR, the TCRdb table keeps only in-frame clones and is missing some. That table furnishes V, J and clone size, whereas the DNA furnished D and trimming. The sample has 140,000 to 150,000 clones, about 76% seen once; the top ten hold roughly 8.2%. The sequenced material came from peripheral blood. This TCR came from a human donor in a cohort sampled during active COVID-19. V and J are TRBV24-1 and TRBJ2-7; 9 bases match TRBD1. The CDR3 nucleotides read TGTGCCACCAGTGATCGAAGGACAGGGGAAGACGAGCAGTACTTC. Amino acid sequence: CATSDRRTGEDEQYF.